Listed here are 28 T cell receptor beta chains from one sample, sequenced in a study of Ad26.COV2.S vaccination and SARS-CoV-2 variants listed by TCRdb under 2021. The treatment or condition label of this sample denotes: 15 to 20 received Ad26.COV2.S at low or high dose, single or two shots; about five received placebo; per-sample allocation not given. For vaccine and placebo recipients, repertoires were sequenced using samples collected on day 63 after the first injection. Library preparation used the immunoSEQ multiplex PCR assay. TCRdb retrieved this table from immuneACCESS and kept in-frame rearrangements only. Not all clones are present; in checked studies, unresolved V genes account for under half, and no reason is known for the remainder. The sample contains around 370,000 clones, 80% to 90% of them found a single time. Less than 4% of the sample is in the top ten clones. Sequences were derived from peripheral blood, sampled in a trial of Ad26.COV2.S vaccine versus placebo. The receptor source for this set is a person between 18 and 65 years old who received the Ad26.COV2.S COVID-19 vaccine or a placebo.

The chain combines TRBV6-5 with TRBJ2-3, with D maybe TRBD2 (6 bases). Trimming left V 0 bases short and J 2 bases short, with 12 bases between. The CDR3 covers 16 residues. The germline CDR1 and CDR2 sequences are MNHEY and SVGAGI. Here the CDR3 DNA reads TGTGCCAGCAGTTACTCACTAGCCCGGTTCACAGATACGCAGTATTTT. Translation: CASSYSLARFTDTQYF.

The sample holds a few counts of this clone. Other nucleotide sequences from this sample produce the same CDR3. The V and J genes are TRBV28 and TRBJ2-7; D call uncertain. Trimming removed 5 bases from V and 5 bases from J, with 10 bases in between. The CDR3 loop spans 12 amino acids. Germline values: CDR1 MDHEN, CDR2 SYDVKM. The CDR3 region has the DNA TGTGCCAGCAGTCAACGCGACGACGAGCAGTACTTC. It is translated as CASSQRDDEQYF.

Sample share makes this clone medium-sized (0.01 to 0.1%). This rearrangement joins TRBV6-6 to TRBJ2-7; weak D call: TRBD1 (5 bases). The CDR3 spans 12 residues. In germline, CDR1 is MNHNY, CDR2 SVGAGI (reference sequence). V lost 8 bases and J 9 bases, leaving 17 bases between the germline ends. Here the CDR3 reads CASAPGPGAQYF. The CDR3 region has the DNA TGTGCCAGCGCCCCAGGGCCAGGCGCGCAGTACTTC.

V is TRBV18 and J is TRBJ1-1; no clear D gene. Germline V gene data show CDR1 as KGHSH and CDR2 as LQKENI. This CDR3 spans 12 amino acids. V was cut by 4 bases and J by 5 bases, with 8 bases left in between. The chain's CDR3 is CASSREVTEAFF. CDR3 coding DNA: TGTGCCAGCTCACGAGAGGTTACTGAAGCTTTCTTT.

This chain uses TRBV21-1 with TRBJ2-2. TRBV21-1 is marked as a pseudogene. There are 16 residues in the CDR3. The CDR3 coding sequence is TGTGCCAGCAGCAAAGCTGGTCGGGCTAACACCGGGGAGCTGTTTTTT. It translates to CASSKAGRANTGELFF.

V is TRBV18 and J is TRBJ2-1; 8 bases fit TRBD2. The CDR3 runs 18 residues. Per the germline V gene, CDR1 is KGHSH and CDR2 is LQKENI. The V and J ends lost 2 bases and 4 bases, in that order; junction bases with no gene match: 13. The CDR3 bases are TGTGCCAGCTCACCATTATCTCAGCGGGGGCAAGGATACAATGAGCAGTTCTTC. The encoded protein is CASSPLSQRGQGYNEQFF.

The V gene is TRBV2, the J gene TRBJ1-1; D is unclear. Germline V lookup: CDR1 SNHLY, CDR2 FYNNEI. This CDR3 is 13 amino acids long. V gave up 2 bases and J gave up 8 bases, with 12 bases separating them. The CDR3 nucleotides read TGTGCCAGCAGTGAAACGAACTCCAGGGAAGCTTTCTTT. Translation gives CASSETNSREAFF.

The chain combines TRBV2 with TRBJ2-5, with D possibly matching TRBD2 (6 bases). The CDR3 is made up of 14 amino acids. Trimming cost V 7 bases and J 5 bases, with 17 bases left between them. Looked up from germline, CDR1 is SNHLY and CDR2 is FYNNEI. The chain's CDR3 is CASTSTGDGETQYF. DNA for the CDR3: TGTGCCAGCACCTCGACGGGGGATGGGGAGACCCAGTACTTC.

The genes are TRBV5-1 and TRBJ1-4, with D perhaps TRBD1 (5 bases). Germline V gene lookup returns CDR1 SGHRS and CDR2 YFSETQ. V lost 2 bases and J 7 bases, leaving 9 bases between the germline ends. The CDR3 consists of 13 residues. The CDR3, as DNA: TGCGCCAGCAGCTTTTTGGGGGGTGAAAAACTGTTTTTT. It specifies CASSFLGGEKLFF. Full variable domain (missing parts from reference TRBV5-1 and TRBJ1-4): KAGVTQTPRYLIKTRGQQVTLSCSPISGHRSVSWYQQTPGQGLQFLFEYFSETQRNKGNFPGRFSGRQFSNSRSEMNVSTLELGDSALYLCASSFLGGEKLFFGSGTQLSVL.

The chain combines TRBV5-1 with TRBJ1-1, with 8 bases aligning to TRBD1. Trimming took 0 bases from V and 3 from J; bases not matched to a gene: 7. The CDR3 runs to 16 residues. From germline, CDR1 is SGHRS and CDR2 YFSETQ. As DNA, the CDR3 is TGCGCCAGCAGCTTGGAATCCCCAGGGGGCCACACTGAAGCTTTCTTT. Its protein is CASSLESPGGHTEAFF.

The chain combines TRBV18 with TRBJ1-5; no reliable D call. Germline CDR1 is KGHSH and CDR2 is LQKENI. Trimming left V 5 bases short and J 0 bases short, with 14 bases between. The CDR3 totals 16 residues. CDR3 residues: CASSAFAGTSNQPQHF. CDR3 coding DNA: TGTGCCAGCTCAGCTTTCGCGGGTACTAGCAATCAGCCCCAGCATTTT.

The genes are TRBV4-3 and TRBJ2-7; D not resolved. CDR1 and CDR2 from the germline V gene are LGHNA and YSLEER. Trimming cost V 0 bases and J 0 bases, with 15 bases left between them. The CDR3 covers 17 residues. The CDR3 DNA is TGCGCCAGCAGCCAAGATCTAGACCGGTGGGGCTCCTACGAGCAGTACTTC. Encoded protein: CASSQDLDRWGSYEQYF.

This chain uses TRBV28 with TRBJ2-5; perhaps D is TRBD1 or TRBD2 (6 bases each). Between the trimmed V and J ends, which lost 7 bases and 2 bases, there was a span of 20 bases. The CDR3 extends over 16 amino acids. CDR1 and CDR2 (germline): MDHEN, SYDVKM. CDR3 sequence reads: CASTKLGAGQQETQYF. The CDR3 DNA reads TGTGCCAGCACCAAACTAGGGGCGGGACAACAAGAGACCCAGTACTTC.

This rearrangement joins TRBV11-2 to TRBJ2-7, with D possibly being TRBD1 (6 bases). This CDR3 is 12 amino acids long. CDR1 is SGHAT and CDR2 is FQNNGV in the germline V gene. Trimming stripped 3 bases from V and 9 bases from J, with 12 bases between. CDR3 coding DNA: TGTGCCAGCAGCTTCATACAGGGAATGCAGTACTTC. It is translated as CASSFIQGMQYF.

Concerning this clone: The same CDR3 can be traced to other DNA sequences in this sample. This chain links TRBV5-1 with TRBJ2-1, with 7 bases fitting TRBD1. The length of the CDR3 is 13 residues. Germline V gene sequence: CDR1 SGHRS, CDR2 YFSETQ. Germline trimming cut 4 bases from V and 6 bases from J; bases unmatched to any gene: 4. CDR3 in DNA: TGCGCCAGCAGCGTGACAGGGATCAATGAGCAGTTCTTC. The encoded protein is CASSVTGINEQFF.

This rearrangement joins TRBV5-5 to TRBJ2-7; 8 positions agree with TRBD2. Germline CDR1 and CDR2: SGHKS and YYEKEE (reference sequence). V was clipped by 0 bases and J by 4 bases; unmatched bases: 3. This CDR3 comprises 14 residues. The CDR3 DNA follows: TGTGCCAGCAGCTTGGCCGGGGGGGCGTACGAGCAGTACTTC. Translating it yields CASSLAGGAYEQYF. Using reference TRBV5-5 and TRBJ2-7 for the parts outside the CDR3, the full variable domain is DAGVTQSPTHLIKTRGQQVTLRCSPISGHKSVSWYQQVLGQGPQFIFQYYEKEERGRGNFPDRFSARQFPNYSSELNVNALLLGDSALYLCASSLAGGAYEQYFGPGTRLTVT.

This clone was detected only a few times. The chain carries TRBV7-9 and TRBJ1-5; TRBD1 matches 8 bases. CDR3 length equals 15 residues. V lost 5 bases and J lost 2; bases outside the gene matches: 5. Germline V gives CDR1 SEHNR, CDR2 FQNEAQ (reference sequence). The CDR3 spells CASSTQQGGNQPQHF. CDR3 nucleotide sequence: TGTGCCAGCAGCACTCAACAGGGGGGCAATCAGCCCCAGCATTTT.

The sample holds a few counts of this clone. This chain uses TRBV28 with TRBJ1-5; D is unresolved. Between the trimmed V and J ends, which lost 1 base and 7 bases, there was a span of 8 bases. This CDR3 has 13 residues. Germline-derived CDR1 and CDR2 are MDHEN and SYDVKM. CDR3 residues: CASSLYARQPQHF. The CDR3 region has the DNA TGTGCCAGCAGTTTATATGCCAGGCAGCCCCAGCATTTT. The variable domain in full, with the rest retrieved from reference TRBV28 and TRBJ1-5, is DVKVTQSSRYLVKRTGEKVFLECVQDMDHENMFWYRQDPGLGLRLIYFSYDVKMKEKGDIPEGYSVSREKKERFSLILESASTNQTSMYLCASSLYARQPQHFGDGTRLSIL.

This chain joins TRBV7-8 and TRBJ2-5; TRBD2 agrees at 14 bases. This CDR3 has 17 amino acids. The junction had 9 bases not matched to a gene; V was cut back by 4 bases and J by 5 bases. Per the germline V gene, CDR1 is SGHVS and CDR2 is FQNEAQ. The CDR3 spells CASSWGLAGVYRETQYF. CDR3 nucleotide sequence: TGTGCCAGCAGCTGGGGACTAGCGGGAGTCTATCGGGAGACCCAGTACTTC.

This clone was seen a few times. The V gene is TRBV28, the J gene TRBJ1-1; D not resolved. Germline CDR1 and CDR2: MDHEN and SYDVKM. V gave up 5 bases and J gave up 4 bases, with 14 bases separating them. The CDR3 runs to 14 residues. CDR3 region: CASSTTVEATEAFF. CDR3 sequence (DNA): TGTGCCAGCAGTACTACCGTAGAAGCCACTGAAGCTTTCTTT.

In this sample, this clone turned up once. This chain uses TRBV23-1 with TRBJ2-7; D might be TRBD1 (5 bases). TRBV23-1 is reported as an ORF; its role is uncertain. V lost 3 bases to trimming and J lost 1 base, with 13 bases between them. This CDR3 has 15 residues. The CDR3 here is CASSQPPRASYEQYF. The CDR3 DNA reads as TGCGCCAGCAGTCAGCCCCCCAGGGCTTCCTACGAGCAGTACTTC.

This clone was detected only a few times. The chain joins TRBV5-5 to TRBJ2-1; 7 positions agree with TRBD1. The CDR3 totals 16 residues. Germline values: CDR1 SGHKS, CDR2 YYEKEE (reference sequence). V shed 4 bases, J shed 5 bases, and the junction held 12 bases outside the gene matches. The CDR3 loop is CASSKGQQSVNNEQFF. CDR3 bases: TGTGCCAGCAGCAAGGGACAGCAGAGTGTCAACAATGAGCAGTTCTTC.

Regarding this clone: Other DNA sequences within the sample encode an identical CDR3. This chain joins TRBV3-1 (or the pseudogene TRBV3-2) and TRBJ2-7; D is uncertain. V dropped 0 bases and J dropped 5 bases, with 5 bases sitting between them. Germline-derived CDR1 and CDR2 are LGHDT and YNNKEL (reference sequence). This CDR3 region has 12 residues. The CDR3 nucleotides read TGTGCCAGCAGCCAAGATCGCCACGAGCAGTACTTC. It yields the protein CASSQDRHEQYF.

The DNA for the CDR3 is TGTGCCAGCTCGTCAATGAGCGGGGGGGCCTTTTATGAGCAGTTCTTC. Residues: CASSSMSGGAFYEQFF. The V gene is TRBV18, the J gene TRBJ2-1; 10 bases are shared with TRBD2. The CDR3 is 16 residues long. The germline V gene has CDR1 KGHSH and CDR2 LQKENI. Unmatched junction bases numbered 13, after V lost 6 bases and J lost 8 bases.

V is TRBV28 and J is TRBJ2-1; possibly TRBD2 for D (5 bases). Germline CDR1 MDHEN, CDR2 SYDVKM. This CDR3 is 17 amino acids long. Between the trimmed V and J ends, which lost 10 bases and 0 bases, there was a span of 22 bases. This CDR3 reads CATPSPDEGNSYNEQFF. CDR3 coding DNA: TGTGCCACCCCCTCCCCCGACGAGGGTAACTCCTACAATGAGCAGTTCTTC.

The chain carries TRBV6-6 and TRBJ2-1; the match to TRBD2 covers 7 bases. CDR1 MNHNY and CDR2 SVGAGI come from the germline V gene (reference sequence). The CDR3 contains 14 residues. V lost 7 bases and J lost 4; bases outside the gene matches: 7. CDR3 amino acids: CASTGGGTYNEQFF. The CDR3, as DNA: TGTGCCAGCACTGGCGGGGGAACTTACAATGAGCAGTTCTTC.

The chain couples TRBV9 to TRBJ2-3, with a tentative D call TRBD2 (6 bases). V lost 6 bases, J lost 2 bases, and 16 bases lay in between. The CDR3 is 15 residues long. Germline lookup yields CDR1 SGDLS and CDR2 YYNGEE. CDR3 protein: CASTQGRGDTDTQYF. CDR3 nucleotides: TGTGCCAGCACCCAAGGGCGGGGCGACACAGATACGCAGTATTTT.

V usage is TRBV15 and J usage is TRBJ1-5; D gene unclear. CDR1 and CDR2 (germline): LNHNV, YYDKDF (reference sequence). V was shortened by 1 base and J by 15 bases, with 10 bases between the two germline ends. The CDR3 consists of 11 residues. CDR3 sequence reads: CATSRGRTWHF. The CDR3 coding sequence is TGTGCCACCAGCAGAGGCCGAACATGGCATTTT.